This T cell receptor beta chain was sequenced during a study of shared clonotypes between healthy human individuals. The CDR3 sequence is 11 residues long. The V gene's germline CDR1 is SNHLY and CDR2 FYNNEI. V shed 8 bases and J shed 7 bases, with 6 bases lying between them. Clones were read by immunoSEQ multiplex PCR, and TCRdb kept only the in-frame ones, dropping some. The sample has fewer than 500,000 clones, about 75% seen once. The rearrangement uses TRBV2 and TRBJ1-6; D unresolved. The sequenced material came from PBMCs. This receptor was identified in a middle-aged woman in good health. Some clones in this sample may be carry-over from other donors' samples. The DNA of the CDR3 is TGTGCCAGCGCCACGAATTCACCCCTCCACTTT. Translating gives CASATNSPLHF.